The 18 T cell receptor beta chains listed next were all sequenced from one sample in a study of T cell responses to AZD1222 COVID-19 vaccine. The repertoire was sequenced with immunoSEQ multiplex PCR; TCRdb's copy has only in-frame clones and lacks some. The sample has over 100,000 clones, approximately 84% seen once. The starting material was peripheral blood, obtained on day 0 of AZD1222 vaccination. These receptors were taken from an adult in good health.

The chain links TRBV7-2 to TRBJ1-2; 9 nucleotides align to TRBD1. V trimming: 7 bases; J trimming: 0 bases; junction bases outside the gene matches: 12. The CDR3 has 17 residues. CDR1 is SGHTA, CDR2 FQGNSA, per germline. The CDR3 sequence is CASTPGTGRGANYGYTF. In DNA, the CDR3 is TGTGCCAGCACCCCCGGGACAGGGAGAGGAGCTAACTATGGCTACACCTTC.

This chain joins TRBV28 and TRBJ1-5; D is unresolved. This CDR3 spans 15 amino acids. Trimming stripped 6 bases from V and 4 bases from J, with 16 bases between. Germline V gives CDR1 MDHEN, CDR2 SYDVKM. This chain's CDR3 is CASSVRGTANQPQHF. The CDR3 region has the DNA TGTGCCAGCAGCGTCCGGGGTACCGCAAATCAGCCCCAGCATTTT. Filled out from reference TRBV28 and TRBJ1-5, the complete variable domain reads DVKVTQSSRYLVKRTGEKVFLECVQDMDHENMFWYRQDPGLGLRLIYFSYDVKMKEKGDIPEGYSVSREKKERFSLILESASTNQTSMYLCASSVRGTANQPQHFGDGTRLSIL.

V usage is TRBV6-5 and J usage is TRBJ1-4, with 7 bases fitting TRBD1. The CDR3 contains 14 residues. The trim removed 5 bases at V and 10 bases at J, leaving 10 bases unmatched. Germline CDR1 reads MNHEY; CDR2 reads SVGAGI. Here the CDR3 reads CASSPGTAVRKLFF. The CDR3 DNA reads as TGTGCCAGCAGTCCCGGGACAGCCGTCCGAAAACTGTTTTTT.

The chain carries TRBV4-1 and TRBJ2-7; D possibly matches TRBD1 or TRBD2 (5 bases each). The germline gives CDR1 MGHRA, CDR2 YSYEKL. V was trimmed by 2 bases and J by 2 bases, leaving 25 bases between them. This CDR3 spans 19 amino acids. The CDR3 DNA reads TGCGCCAGCAGCCAAAATGTGAGGGCAACCGGGACGGGAACCTACGAGCAGTACTTC. Residues: CASSQNVRATGTGTYEQYF.

The chain links TRBV18 to TRBJ1-2; no firm D call. Germline V gene sequence: CDR1 KGHSH, CDR2 LQKENI. The V end lost 2 bases, the J end lost 7 bases, and 8 bases lay between the germline ends. The CDR3 loop spans 12 amino acids. In nucleotides, the CDR3 is TGTGCCAGCTCACCAGGGAGGGTTGGCTACACCTTC. Protein sequence: CASSPGRVGYTF.

The chain joins TRBV6-5 to TRBJ1-5, with D unclear. Germline V lookup: CDR1 MNHEY, CDR2 SVGAGI. Trimming took off 8 bases at V and 4 bases at J, with 12 bases between the two ends. This CDR3 has 13 residues. The CDR3 nucleotides read TGTGCCAGCTTTCTGGGAAAGAATCAGCCCCAGCATTTT. Protein sequence: CASFLGKNQPQHF.

About this clone itself: The same CDR3 can be traced to other DNA sequences in this sample. The chain has TRBV6-1 and TRBJ1-2, with D hard to call. Germline lookup yields CDR1 MNHNS and CDR2 SASEGT. Trimming left V 1 base short and J 4 bases short, with 4 bases between. This CDR3 comprises 12 residues. DNA for the CDR3: TGTGCCAGCAGTGAAGACAGCTATGGCTACACCTTC. Protein product: CASSEDSYGYTF.

This clone was observed a single time. J is TRBJ2-6 and V is TRBV18, with TRBD1 as a possible D gene (6 bases). Germline-derived CDR1 and CDR2 are KGHSH and LQKENI. V shed 3 bases and J shed 0 bases, with 12 bases lying between them. CDR3 length: 17 amino acids. Here the CDR3 reads CASSPLGGRSGANVLTF. The CDR3, as DNA: TGTGCCAGCTCACCCTTAGGGGGTCGCTCTGGGGCCAACGTCCTGACTTTC.

In this sample, this clone turned up a few times. The chain has TRBV28 and TRBJ2-3; D might be TRBD2 (6 bases). Germline V gives CDR1 MDHEN, CDR2 SYDVKM. This CDR3 spans 15 amino acids. The ends were cut back, 6 bases at V and 7 bases at J, with 20 bases in the middle. CDR3 DNA sequence: TGTGCCAGCAGGGCCGAGGTGGGACTTGACCATACGCAGTATTTT. Translating it yields CASRAEVGLDHTQYF.

Worth noting for this clone: A read error may produce the germline difference seen at one junction end. The V call is TRBV15, the J call TRBJ1-2; weak D call: TRBD1 (5 bases). The CDR3 is 15 amino acids. The germline gives CDR1 LNHNV, CDR2 YYDKDF (reference sequence). CDR3: CATSRDRLTGRGYAF. The CDR3 bases are TGTGCCACCAGCAGAGATAGGTTAACAGGTCGCGGCTACGCCTTC.

V usage is TRBV9 and J usage is TRBJ1-6; D is undetermined. This CDR3 comprises 17 residues. Germline CDR1 and CDR2: SGDLS and YYNGEE. V lost 4 bases, J lost 0 bases, and 14 bases lay in between. The CDR3 reads CASSSGVSSSYNSPLHF. In nucleotides, the CDR3 is TGTGCCAGCAGCTCAGGAGTTTCGAGCTCCTATAATTCACCCCTCCACTTT.

This chain joins TRBV19 and TRBJ1-4; possibly TRBD1 for D (6 bases). The V end was cut by 6 bases, the J end by 8 bases, with 16 bases between. CDR1 LNHDA and CDR2 SQIVND come from the germline V gene (reference sequence). The CDR3 is 14 residues long. CDR3 region: CASSPGGAYEKLFF. The CDR3 coding sequence is TGTGCCAGTAGCCCGGGGGGGGCGTACGAAAAACTGTTTTTT. The full variable domain, completed using reference TRBV19 and TRBJ1-4, is DGGITQSPKYLFRKEGQNVTLSCEQNLNHDAMYWYRQDPGQGLRLIYYSQIVNDFQKGDIAEGYSVSREKKESFPLTVTSAQKNPTAFYLCASSPGGAYEKLFFGSGTQLSVL.

The chain carries TRBV2 and TRBJ2-7; no reliable D call. CDR1 and CDR2 (germline): SNHLY, FYNNEI. The CDR3 sequence is 14 residues long. Trimming removed 4 bases from V and 6 bases from J, with 16 bases in between. CDR3 sequence reads: CASSGGRAVLEQYF. The DNA for the CDR3 is TGTGCCAGCAGTGGGGGTAGGGCGGTTCTCGAGCAGTACTTC.

V and J are TRBV7-9 and TRBJ2-6; the D is unclear. Germline V gene lookup returns CDR1 SEHNR and CDR2 FQNEAQ (reference sequence). This CDR3 has 13 residues. Trimming shortened V by 9 bases and J by 0 bases, and 6 bases separated the two germline ends. CDR3 residues: CASQNSGANVLTF. The DNA of the CDR3 is TGTGCCAGTCAAAACTCTGGGGCCAACGTCCTGACTTTC.

The chain is built from TRBV29-1 and TRBJ1-2; TRBD1 matches 7 bases. The germline gives CDR1 SQVTM, CDR2 ANQGSEA. The CDR3 contains 13 residues. V lost 6 bases, J lost 7 bases, and 11 bases stayed unmatched. This CDR3 is CSVPLRSGGGYTF. CDR3 nucleotides: TGCAGCGTCCCACTACGTTCAGGGGGTGGCTACACCTTC.

CDR3 loop: CASSPKQGGEQYF. The DNA for the CDR3 is TGTGCCAGCAGCCCCAAACAGGGGGGTGAGCAGTACTTC. The chain joins TRBV7-2 to TRBJ2-7; 8 bases are a match to TRBD1. The CDR3 consists of 13 residues. Per the germline V gene, CDR1 is SGHTA and CDR2 is FQGNSA. Trimming at V came to 5 bases and at J to 7 bases, leaving 7 bases not matched to a gene.

The chain has TRBV11-2 and TRBJ2-7; D call uncertain. Germline V gene lookup returns CDR1 SGHAT and CDR2 FQNNGV. The CDR3 has 15 amino acids. Trimming took 4 bases from V and 3 from J, leaving 16 bases between them. The CDR3 DNA follows: TGTGCCAGCAGCTCCCAGTTCTTAGGGCGCTACGAGCAGTACTTC. Amino acids: CASSSQFLGRYEQYF.

The CDR3 DNA follows: TGTGCCAGCGAAGAAACAGGGGTCGCACCGTTGTTCCTGAACACTGAAGCTTTCTTT. Translated, it gives CASEETGVAPLFLNTEAFF. J is TRBJ1-1 and V is TRBV28, with 7 bases aligning to TRBD1. Germline CDR1 and CDR2: MDHEN and SYDVKM. J was trimmed by 0 bases and V by 8 bases; bases with no gene match: 21. The CDR3 is 19 residues long.